Listed below are T cell receptor beta chains from one sample, sequenced in a study of human T cells and chemical hapten exposure. One entry per CDR3 protein, called by TCRdb with MiXCR from the RACE reads. This table holds roughly 160,000 distinct CDR3 sequences, roughly 14% found once. Sequencing was performed on whole blood, taken in connection with sensitization to the hapten diphenylcyclopropenone (DPC). These receptors were taken from a woman in her twenties or thirties with alopecia areata. Some clones in this sample may be carry-over from other donors' samples. The CDR3 runs from the conserved cysteine through the conserved F or W.

CASSLGPRTGELFF	TRBV7-2	TRBJ2-2
CASSTGIAKNIQYF	TRBV6-5	TRBJ2-4
CSARAGWGITEAFF	TRBV20-1	TRBJ1-1
CSARPAGEKNIQYF	TRBV20-1	TRBJ2-4
CACVPGQVYNSPLHF	TRBV30	TRBJ1-6
CASSLGGTALNEQFF	TRBV28	TRBJ2-1
CASSPLAGLSYNEQFF	TRBV18	TRBJ2-1
CASSPRTGGRYEQYF	TRBV27	TRBJ2-7
CASSFLADYEQYF	TRBV4-1	TRBJ2-7
CASSQRPGQGSYEQYF	TRBV3-2	TRBJ2-7
CASSLRSSSDTQYF	TRBV5-1	TRBJ2-3